Below are 32 T cell receptor beta chains sequenced from a single sample in a study of blood T cell repertoires in COVID-19. Clones were sequenced by immunoSEQ multiplex PCR, and TCRdb holds only the in-frame ones, with some missing. This table has over 200,000 clones, under 90% appearing once. The sequenced sample was PBMCs or T cells enriched from blood (not recorded which). The receptors shown here come from a man between 60 and 75 years old who had recovered from COVID-19.

The rearrangement joins TRBV19 to TRBJ2-7; 9 nucleotides line up with TRBD2. Germline-derived CDR1 and CDR2 are LNHDA and SQIVND (reference sequence). The CDR3 is 16 residues long. V shed 6 bases and J 4 bases; nucleotides not matched to a gene: 13. In DNA, the CDR3 is TGTGCCAGTAGCAAACTACCGGGACTAGCCTTTTACGAGCAGTACTTC. It encodes CASSKLPGLAFYEQYF.

CDR3: CATRMTGNEKLFF. DNA of the CDR3: TGTGCCACCAGGATGACAGGGAATGAAAAACTGTTTTTT. The J gene is TRBJ1-4, the V gene TRBV15; TRBD1 agrees at 7 bases. This CDR3 region has 13 residues. The germline V gene encodes CDR1 LNHNV and CDR2 YYDKDF (reference sequence). Germline trimming cut 6 bases from V and 5 bases from J; bases unmatched to any gene: 3.

This sequence joins TRBV18 and TRBJ1-1, with TRBD1 matching over 7 bases. The CDR3 loop spans 14 amino acids. The V segment lost 3 bases and the J segment 8 bases; nucleotides outside the gene matches: 9. Germline V gives CDR1 KGHSH, CDR2 LQKENI. The CDR3 region is CASSPRLTGSEAFF. For the CDR3, the DNA is TGTGCCAGCTCACCGCGACTGACAGGGTCCGAAGCTTTCTTT.

CDR3 sequence reads: CASSQDSRETGEKLFF. The CDR3 DNA is TGCGCCAGCAGCCAAGATAGCAGAGAAACGGGGGAAAAACTGTTTTTT. V usage is TRBV4-1 and J usage is TRBJ1-4; D remains ambiguous. The CDR3 has 16 residues. V was clipped by 0 bases and J by 8 bases, with 16 bases between them. Germline-derived CDR1 and CDR2 are MGHRA and YSYEKL.

The gene calls are TRBV30 and TRBJ2-5; maybe TRBD2 (6 bases). The CDR3 contains 13 residues. Germline values: CDR1 GTSNPN, CDR2 SVGIG (reference sequence). V lost 3 bases and J lost 9, with 17 bases in between. The CDR3 spells CAWSSRDFSAQYF. The CDR3 DNA is TGTGCCTGGAGCTCGAGGGACTTCTCGGCCCAGTACTTC.

The genes are TRBV7-6 and TRBJ2-1; D is possibly TRBD1 (5 bases). With 8 bases removed from V and 7 bases from J, the gap between germline ends came to 15 bases. This CDR3 region has 13 residues. The germline gives CDR1 SGHVS, CDR2 FNYEAQ. CDR3 sequence reads: CASGPSRVNEQFF. CDR3 DNA: TGTGCCAGCGGCCCCAGCAGGGTGAATGAGCAGTTCTTC.

The chain combines TRBV7-9 with TRBJ2-7; 8 bases align to TRBD1. The length of the CDR3 is 14 residues. Germline trimming cut 2 bases from V and 4 bases from J; bases unmatched to any gene: 4. CDR1 is SEHNR and CDR2 is FQNEAQ in the germline V gene (reference sequence). In DNA, the CDR3 is TGTGCCAGCAGCTTAAACCAGGGGGCTTACGAGCAGTACTTC. Protein sequence: CASSLNQGAYEQYF.

V usage is TRBV3-1 (or the pseudogene TRBV3-2) and J usage is TRBJ1-3; weak D call: TRBD1 (5 bases). CDR3 size: 16 residues. V was shortened by 1 base and J by 4 bases, with 14 bases between the two germline ends. Germline V gene sequence: CDR1 LGHDT, CDR2 YNNKEL (reference sequence). This chain's CDR3 is CASSQARATRGNTIYF. The CDR3 nucleotides are TGTGCCAGCAGCCAAGCCAGGGCCACCCGGGGAAACACCATATATTTT.

In its sample, this clone was seen a few times. The genes are TRBV24-1 and TRBJ2-2; a possible D gene is TRBD1 (5 bases). Deletions cut 4 bases from V and 0 bases from J, with 11 bases between. The CDR3 covers 16 residues. Germline CDR1 reads KGHDR; CDR2 reads SFDVKD. Written as DNA, the CDR3 is TGTGCCACCAGTGACCGACAGAGATCGAACACCGGGGAGCTGTTTTTT. Translation: CATSDRQRSNTGELFF.

This chain connects TRBV29-1 to TRBJ1-1; D not certain. The germline V gene has CDR1 SQVTM and CDR2 ANQGSEA. The CDR3 runs to 14 residues. Trimming removed 0 bases at V and 2 bases at J, with 10 bases between. The CDR3 here is CSVEDHGGNTEAFF. The CDR3 DNA reads as TGCAGCGTTGAAGATCACGGCGGTAACACTGAAGCTTTCTTT.

The chain employs TRBV19 and TRBJ2-7, with 8 bases fitting TRBD2. Germline values: CDR1 LNHDA, CDR2 SQIVND (reference sequence). J lost 0 bases, V lost 5 bases, and 9 bases had no gene match. The CDR3 has 16 residues. CDR3 sequence: CASSSDAGGLSYEQYF. The CDR3, as DNA: TGTGCCAGTAGTTCAGACGCGGGGGGCCTCTCCTACGAGCAGTACTTC.

The table lists this clone with a few counts. V usage is TRBV2 and J usage is TRBJ2-2, with a weak D call TRBD2 (6 bases). The CDR3 has 14 residues. Trimming shortened V by 6 bases and J by 3 bases, and 11 bases separated the two germline ends. In germline, CDR1 is SNHLY, CDR2 FYNNEI. The CDR3 is CASRWDLDTGELFF. In DNA form, the CDR3 reads TGTGCCAGCAGATGGGACTTGGACACCGGGGAGCTGTTTTTT.

This clone appeared a few times. This chain links TRBV11-1 with TRBJ2-5; perhaps TRBD1 as D (6 bases). Germline CDR1 is SGHAT and CDR2 is FQDESV (reference sequence). V lost 3 bases, J lost 2 bases, and 13 bases lay in between. This CDR3 spans 15 amino acids. The CDR3 loop reads CASSFLQGSQETQYF. The CDR3, as DNA: TGTGCCAGCAGCTTTCTACAGGGTTCTCAAGAGACCCAGTACTTC. The full variable domain, its missing parts supplied by reference TRBV11-1 and TRBJ2-5, is EAEVAQSPRYKITEKSQAVAFWCDPISGHATLYWYRQILGQGPELLVQFQDESVVDDSQLPKDRFSAERLKGVDSTLKIQPAELGDSAMYLCASSFLQGSQETQYFGPGTRLLVL.

The chain has TRBV7-2 and TRBJ2-2; TRBD1 matches at 7 bases. After removal of 5 bases from V and 5 bases from J, the junction contained 5 bases not matched to a gene. Germline values: CDR1 SGHTA, CDR2 FQGNSA. This CDR3 is 14 amino acids long. CDR3 DNA: TGTGCCAGCAGCACTCGACAGGGTACCGGGGAGCTGTTTTTT. It yields the protein CASSTRQGTGELFF.

The genes are TRBV2 and TRBJ2-7; 7 bases are shared with TRBD2. The CDR3 is made up of 13 amino acids. CDR1 and CDR2 (germline): SNHLY, FYNNEI. With 7 bases clipped from V and 0 bases from J, the junction kept 3 bases outside the gene matches. The CDR3 DNA follows: TGTGCCAGCAACGGGGGGAGCTCCTACGAGCAGTACTTC. This encodes CASNGGSSYEQYF.

The chain is built from TRBV6-2 or TRBV6-3 and TRBJ1-1; tentative D call: TRBD1 (6 bases). V was pared by 2 bases and J by 5 bases, with 18 bases between. The CDR3 loop spans 16 amino acids. Germline CDR1 and CDR2: MNHEY and SVGEGT. Here the CDR3 reads CASSYQTGTPGTEAFF. In nucleotides, the CDR3 is TGTGCCAGCAGTTACCAGACAGGAACTCCGGGGACTGAAGCTTTCTTT.

The rearrangement uses TRBV25-1 and TRBJ1-6, with D uncertain. Germline loops: CDR1 MGHDK, CDR2 SYGVNS. V was cut by 6 bases and J by 7 bases, with 7 bases left in between. The CDR3 extends over 12 amino acids. This CDR3 is CASRNTNSPLHF. DNA for the CDR3: TGTGCCAGCAGGAACACAAATTCACCCCTCCACTTT. The variable domain in full, completed from reference TRBV25-1 and TRBJ1-6, reads EADIYQTPRYLVIGTGKKITLECSQTMGHDKMYWYQQDPGMELHLIHYSYGVNSTEKGDLSSESTVSRIRTEHFPLTLESARPSHTSQYLCASRNTNSPLHFGNGTRLTVT.

V usage is TRBV11-2 and J usage is TRBJ2-1, with D maybe TRBD2 (5 bases). CDR3 length: 13 amino acids. The germline CDR1 and CDR2 sequences are SGHAT and FQNNGV. V lost 1 base and J lost 6, with 7 bases in between. CDR3 sequence: CASSLGTFNEQFF. CDR3 coding DNA: TGTGCCAGCAGCTTAGGGACTTTCAATGAGCAGTTCTTC.

This clone showed up just a few times. This chain links TRBV9 with TRBJ2-2, with 7 bases lining up with TRBD1. CDR3 length: 13 amino acids. V trimming: 7 bases; J trimming: 1 base; junction bases outside the gene matches: 1. Germline V gene data show CDR1 as SGDLS and CDR2 as YYNGEE. CDR3 coding DNA: TGTGCCAGCGGACAGGTGAACACCGGGGAGCTGTTTTTT. Translation: CASGQVNTGELFF.

V and J are TRBV14 and TRBJ2-4; possibly TRBD1 for D (6 bases). Trimming stripped 4 bases from V and 16 bases from J, with 20 bases between. The CDR3 extends over 13 amino acids. Germline V gene data show CDR1 as SGHDN and CDR2 as FVKESK. The CDR3: CASSRSRDTRLYF. CDR3 in DNA: TGTGCCAGCAGCCGCAGCCGGGACACCCGCTTATACTTC.

This clone has just one count. V is TRBV7-3 and J is TRBJ2-7; TRBD2 is a possible D gene (5 bases). The CDR3 extends over 14 amino acids. CDR1 is SGHTA, CDR2 FQGTGA, per germline. Trimming left V 1 base short and J 1 base short, with 8 bases between. The CDR3 is CASSLNPGSYEQYF. The DNA of the CDR3 is TGTGCCAGCAGCTTAAATCCGGGGTCCTACGAGCAGTACTTC.

The chain carries TRBV29-1 and TRBJ2-7, with D perhaps TRBD2 (5 bases). The germline V gene has CDR1 SQVTM and CDR2 ANQGSEA. This CDR3 has 13 residues. Between the trimmed V and J ends, which lost 1 base and 4 bases, there was a span of 11 bases. CDR3 sequence reads: CSVEAVRGYEQYF. CDR3 sequence (DNA): TGCAGCGTTGAAGCTGTACGGGGTTACGAGCAGTACTTC.

This rearrangement joins TRBV7-8 to TRBJ2-5, with 12 nucleotides matching TRBD1. Germline CDR1 reads SGHVS; CDR2 reads FQNEAQ. J gave up 5 bases and V 5 bases, and 6 bases lay outside the gene matches. The CDR3 spans 15 residues. The DNA for the CDR3 is TGTGCCAGCAGCCTATGGGACAGGGGGCTTGAGACCCAGTACTTC. It codes for CASSLWDRGLETQYF.

The genes are TRBV19 and TRBJ1-1; D is unclear. The CDR3 totals 13 residues. Trimming took off 5 bases at V and 1 base at J, with 8 bases between the two ends. CDR1 and CDR2 (germline): LNHDA, SQIVND (reference sequence). CDR3 region: CASSANKNTEAFF. CDR3 DNA sequence: TGTGCCAGTAGTGCAAACAAGAACACTGAAGCTTTCTTT.

Only a few counts were recorded for this clone. The genes are TRBV4-3 and TRBJ1-1; 9 bases map to TRBD1. Germline-derived CDR1 and CDR2 are LGHNA and YSLEER. V shed 6 bases, J shed 7 bases, and the junction held 12 bases outside the gene matches. The CDR3 consists of 15 residues. The CDR3 protein is CASSAGQGIFSEAFF. CDR3 in DNA: TGCGCCAGCAGTGCCGGACAGGGGATATTCAGTGAAGCTTTCTTT.

This clone was counted a few times. CDR3 loop: CASSRDPGQASGYTF. CDR3 DNA sequence: TGTGCCAGCAGCCGAGACCCGGGACAGGCCTCGGGCTACACCTTC. V gene TRBV7-8 combines with J gene TRBJ1-2, with 8 bases fitting TRBD1. CDR1 is SGHVS, CDR2 FQNEAQ, per germline. CDR3 length equals 15 residues. The J segment lost 8 bases and the V segment lost 5 bases, leaving 13 bases of the junction unmatched.

The rearrangement joins TRBV14 to TRBJ2-5, with D perhaps TRBD2 (5 bases). Trimming shortened V by 3 bases and J by 0 bases, and 8 bases separated the two germline ends. CDR1 and CDR2 (germline): SGHDN, FVKESK. CDR3 length: 14 residues. CDR3 nucleotide sequence: TGTGCCAGCAGCCAGCTAGCTAACCAAGAGACCCAGTACTTC. It is translated as CASSQLANQETQYF.

The rearrangement links TRBV18 to TRBJ1-2; D is ambiguous. Germline CDR1 KGHSH, CDR2 LQKENI. V shed 2 bases and J shed 8 bases, with 12 bases lying between them. The CDR3 contains 13 residues. Written as DNA, the CDR3 is TGTGCCAGCTCACCATCGGGCGGGCGCGGCTACACCTTC. Amino acids: CASSPSGGRGYTF.

The chain combines TRBV27 with TRBJ2-2; D gene ambiguous. CDR3 length equals 21 residues. Germline CDR1 MNHEY, CDR2 SMNVEV (reference sequence). V dropped 2 bases and J dropped 5 bases, with 30 bases sitting between them. The DNA of the CDR3 is TGTGCCAGCAGTTTAGCCTCGCCTCTTAACCCAAACATGTTTGAAACCGGGGAGCTGTTTTTT. This sequence encodes CASSLASPLNPNMFETGELFF.

The chain has TRBV11-3 and TRBJ2-7; TRBD1 might be the D (6 bases). Per the germline V gene, CDR1 is SGHNT and CDR2 is YENEEA. Trimming stripped 4 bases from V and 4 bases from J, with 17 bases between. This CDR3 has 15 amino acids. For the CDR3, the DNA is TGTGCCAGCAGCTCACAGGGCAGGTCCGTATACGAGCAGTACTTC. Its protein is CASSSQGRSVYEQYF.

The gene calls are TRBV7-2 and TRBJ2-1, with D perhaps matching TRBD1 (5 bases). The CDR3 contains 15 residues. The V gene lost 0 bases and the J gene lost 1 base, with 7 bases spanning the gap. Germline CDR1 is SGHTA and CDR2 is FQGNSA. This chain's CDR3 is CASSLARGSYNEQFF. Written as DNA, the CDR3 is TGTGCCAGCAGCTTAGCTAGGGGTTCCTACAATGAGCAGTTCTTC.

This clone has a handful of counts. This chain links TRBV3-1 (or the pseudogene TRBV3-2) with TRBJ2-2; 13 positions agree with TRBD2. From germline, CDR1 is LGHDT and CDR2 YNNKEL (reference sequence). The CDR3 extends over 18 amino acids. V shed 4 bases, J shed 1 base, and the junction held 6 bases outside the gene matches. The CDR3 loop reads CASSRGLAGAENTGELFF. The CDR3 bases are TGTGCCAGCAGCCGCGGACTAGCGGGGGCCGAGAACACCGGGGAGCTGTTTTTT.